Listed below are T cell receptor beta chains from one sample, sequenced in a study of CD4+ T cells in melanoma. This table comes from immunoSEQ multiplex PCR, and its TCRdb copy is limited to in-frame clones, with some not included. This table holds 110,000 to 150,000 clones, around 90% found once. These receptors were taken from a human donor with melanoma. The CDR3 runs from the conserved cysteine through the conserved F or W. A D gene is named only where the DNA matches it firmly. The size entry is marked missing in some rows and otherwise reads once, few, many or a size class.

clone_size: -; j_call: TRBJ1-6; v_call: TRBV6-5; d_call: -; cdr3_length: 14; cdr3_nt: TGTGCCAGCACCATCCGGGACGGACGGTCCTCCCTCCACTTT; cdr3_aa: CASTIRDGRSSLHF
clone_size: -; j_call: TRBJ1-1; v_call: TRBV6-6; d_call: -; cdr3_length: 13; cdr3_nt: TGTGCCAGCAGTCCCCCCGGGAACACTGAAGCTTTCTTT; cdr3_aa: CASSPPGNTEAFF
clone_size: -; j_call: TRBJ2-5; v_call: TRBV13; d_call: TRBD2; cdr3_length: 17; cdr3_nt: TGTGCCAGCAGCTTAAGCGGCGGGGGGCCGATCCAAGAGACCCAGTACTTC; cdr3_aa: CASSLSGGGPIQETQYF
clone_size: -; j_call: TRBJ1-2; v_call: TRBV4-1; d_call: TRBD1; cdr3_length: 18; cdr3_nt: TGCGCCAGCAGCCAAGGTGCGTGGACAGGGGGACGCGTCGACGGCTACACCTTC; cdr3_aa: CASSQGAWTGGRVDGYTF
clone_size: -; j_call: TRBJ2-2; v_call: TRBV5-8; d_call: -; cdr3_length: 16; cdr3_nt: TGTGCCAGCAGCCGTTACGGGGCTTCGAACACCGGGGAGCTGTTTTTT; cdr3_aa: CASSRYGASNTGELFF
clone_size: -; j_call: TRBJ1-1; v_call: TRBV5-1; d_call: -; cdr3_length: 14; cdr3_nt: TGCGCCAGCAGCTGGACGGGGAAGGACACTGAAGCTTTCTTT; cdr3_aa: CASSWTGKDTEAFF
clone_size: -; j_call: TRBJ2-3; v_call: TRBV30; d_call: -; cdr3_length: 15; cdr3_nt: TGTGCCTGGAGTGGAGCCGGGGGTTACACAGATACGCAGTATTTT; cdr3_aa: CAWSGAGGYTDTQYF
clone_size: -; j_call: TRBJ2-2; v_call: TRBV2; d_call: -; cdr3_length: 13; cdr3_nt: TGTGCCAGCAGTGACAGGGGACCCGGGGAGCTGTTTTTT; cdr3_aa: CASSDRGPGELFF
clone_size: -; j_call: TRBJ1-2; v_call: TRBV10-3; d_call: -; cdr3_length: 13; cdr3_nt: TGTGCCATCAGTGAGGGGGGGGCCTATGGCTACACCTTC; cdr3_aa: CAISEGGAYGYTF
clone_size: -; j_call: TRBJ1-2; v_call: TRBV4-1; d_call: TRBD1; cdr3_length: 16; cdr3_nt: TGCGCCAGCAGCCCGGGACAGGGCTCCTTCGTCTATGGCTACACCTTC; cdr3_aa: CASSPGQGSFVYGYTF
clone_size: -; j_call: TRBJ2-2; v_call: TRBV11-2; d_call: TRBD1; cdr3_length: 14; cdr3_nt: TGTGCCAGCAAATCAAGGGGGCCCCCCGGGGAGCTGTTTTTT; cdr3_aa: CASKSRGPPGELFF
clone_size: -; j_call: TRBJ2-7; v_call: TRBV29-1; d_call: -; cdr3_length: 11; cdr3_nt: TGCAGCGTTGGGGCCACACACGAGCAGTACTTC; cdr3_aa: CSVGATHEQYF
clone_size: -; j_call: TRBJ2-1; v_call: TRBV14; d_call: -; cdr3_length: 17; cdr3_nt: TGTGCCAGCAGCCGGCCTGGCCAGGGGTCTCCCTACAATGAGCAGTTCTTC; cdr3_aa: CASSRPGQGSPYNEQFF
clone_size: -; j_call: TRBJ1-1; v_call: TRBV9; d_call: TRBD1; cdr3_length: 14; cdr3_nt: TGTGCCAGCAGCATACAGGGGGACAGCACTGAAGCTTTCTTT; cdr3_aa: CASSIQGDSTEAFF
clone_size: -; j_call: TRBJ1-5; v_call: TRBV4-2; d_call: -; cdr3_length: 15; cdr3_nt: TGTGCCAGCCCTAGTTCGGGTCTTAGCAATCAGCCCCAGCATTTT; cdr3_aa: CASPSSGLSNQPQHF
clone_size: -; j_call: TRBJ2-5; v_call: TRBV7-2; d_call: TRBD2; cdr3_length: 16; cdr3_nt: TGTGCCAGCAGCCTAGGACTAGCGCTAGGACAAGAGACCCAGTACTTC; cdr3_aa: CASSLGLALGQETQYF
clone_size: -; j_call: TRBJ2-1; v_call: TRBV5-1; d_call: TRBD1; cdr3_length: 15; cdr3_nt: TGCGCCAGCAGCGACCCGGGACAGGGGGACAATGAGCAGTTCTTC; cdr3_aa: CASSDPGQGDNEQFF
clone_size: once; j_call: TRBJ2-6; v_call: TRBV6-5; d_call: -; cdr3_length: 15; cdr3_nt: TGTGCCAGCAGTTACGACAGGACTGGGGCCAACGTCCTGACTTTC; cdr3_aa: CASSYDRTGANVLTF
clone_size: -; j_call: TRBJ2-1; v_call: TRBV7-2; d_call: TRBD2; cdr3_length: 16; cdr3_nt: TGTGCCAGCAGCCTCTTAAGGGGACTAAACTACAATGAGCAGTTCTTC; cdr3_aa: CASSLLRGLNYNEQFF
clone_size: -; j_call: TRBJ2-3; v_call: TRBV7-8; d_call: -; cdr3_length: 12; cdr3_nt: TGTGCCAGCGGGCAGGGGACAGATACGCAGTATTTT; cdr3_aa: CASGQGTDTQYF
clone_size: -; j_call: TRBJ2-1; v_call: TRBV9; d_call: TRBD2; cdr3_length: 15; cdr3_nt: TGTGCCAGCAGCGTTAGCGGGGGGTCCTACAATGAGCAGTTCTTC; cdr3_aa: CASSVSGGSYNEQFF
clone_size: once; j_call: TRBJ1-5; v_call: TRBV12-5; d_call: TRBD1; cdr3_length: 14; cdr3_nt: TGTGCTAGTGGTGTTGGACAGGGTAATCAGCCCCAGCATTTT; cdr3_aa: CASGVGQGNQPQHF
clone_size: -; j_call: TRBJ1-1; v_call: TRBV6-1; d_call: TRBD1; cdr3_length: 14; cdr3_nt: TGTGCCAGCAGAGGCTCGACAGGGCCCGCTGAAGCTTTCTTT; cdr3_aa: CASRGSTGPAEAFF
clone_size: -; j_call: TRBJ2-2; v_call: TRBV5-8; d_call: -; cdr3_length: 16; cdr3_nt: TGTGCCAGCAAGGGGAGGGGGCTGAAGAACACCGGGGAGCTGTTTTTT; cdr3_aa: CASKGRGLKNTGELFF
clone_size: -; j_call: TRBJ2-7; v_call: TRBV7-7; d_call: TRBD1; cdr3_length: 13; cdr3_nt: TGTGCCAGCAGCCAGGACAGGGGCCACGAGCAGTACTTC; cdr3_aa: CASSQDRGHEQYF
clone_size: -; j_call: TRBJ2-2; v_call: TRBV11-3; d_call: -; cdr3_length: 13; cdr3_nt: TGTGCCAGCAGCCCGGGCCCCACCGGGGAGCTGTTTTTT; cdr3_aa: CASSPGPTGELFF
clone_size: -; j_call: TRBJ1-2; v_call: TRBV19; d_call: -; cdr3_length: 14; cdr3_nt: TGTGCCAGTAGGGCCGGGGGCGACCTCCGGGGCTACACCTTC; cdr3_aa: CASRAGGDLRGYTF
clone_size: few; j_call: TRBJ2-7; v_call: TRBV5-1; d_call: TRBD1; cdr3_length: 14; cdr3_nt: TGCGCCAGCAGCTTGAGGGACAGGCTTGACGAGCAGTACTTC; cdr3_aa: CASSLRDRLDEQYF